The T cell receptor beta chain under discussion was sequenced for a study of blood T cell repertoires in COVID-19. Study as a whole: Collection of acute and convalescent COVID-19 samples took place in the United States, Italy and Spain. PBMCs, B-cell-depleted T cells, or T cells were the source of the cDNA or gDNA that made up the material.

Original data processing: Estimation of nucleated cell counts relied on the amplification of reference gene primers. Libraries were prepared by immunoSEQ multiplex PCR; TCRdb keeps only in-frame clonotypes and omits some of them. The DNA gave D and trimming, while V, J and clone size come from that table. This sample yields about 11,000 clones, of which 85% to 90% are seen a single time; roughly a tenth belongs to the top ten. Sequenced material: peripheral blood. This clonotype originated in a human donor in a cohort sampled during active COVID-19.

CDR3 bases: TGTGCCAGCAGTCCAAAGGGGGGGACAGGGGTAGGAGAGACCCAGTACTTC. This codes for CASSPKGGTGVGETQYF. J is TRBJ2-5 and V is TRBV27; 10 nucleotides align to TRBD1. Germline values: CDR1 MNHEY, CDR2 SMNVEV (reference sequence). Unmatched junction bases numbered 13, after V lost 5 bases and J lost 4 bases. The CDR3 spans 17 residues.